This TCR beta chain was observed in a study of blood T cell repertoires in COVID-19. Sequencing used immunoSEQ multiplex PCR; TCRdb keeps in-frame clones, though not all of them. The table lists a few hundred thousand clones, roughly nine tenths of them singletons, with roughly 4.8% in the top ten. Germline lookup yields CDR1 MGHRA and CDR2 YSYEKL. The CDR3 contains 19 residues. V lost 2 bases to trimming and J lost 3 bases, with 26 bases between them. This sequence joins TRBV4-1 and TRBJ2-7; tentatively, D is TRBD2 (6 bases). The sequenced sample consisted of peripheral blood. This receptor was identified in a woman aged 40 to 55 who had recovered from COVID-19. The chain's CDR3 is CASSQTELPGDSFGYEQYF. Written as DNA, the CDR3 is TGCGCCAGCAGCCAAACGGAATTGCCGGGAGACTCATTTGGCTACGAGCAGTACTTC.